One sample yielded the 21 T cell receptor beta chains listed below, sequenced in a study of T cell repertoires in cytomegalovirus infection. MiXCR, run by TCRdb on the reads, gives a single entry per CDR3 protein. The table has about 530,000 distinct CDR3 sequences, more than 25% seen once. Material: PBMCs. The receptors derive from a human donor in good health (CMV status not recorded). Some clones in this sample may be carry-over from other donors' samples.

The chain is built from TRBV6-1 and TRBJ1-6, with D perhaps matching TRBD1 (5 bases). The CDR3 is made up of 15 amino acids. Germline CDR1 MNHNS, CDR2 SASEGT. Trimming cost V 6 bases and J 1 base, with 10 bases left between them. The CDR3 region has the DNA TGTGCCAGCAGAGAGGGGATTTCCTATAATTCACCCCTCCACTTT. This encodes CASREGISYNSPLHF.

This clonotype was seen ten or more times. The rearrangement links TRBV7-9 to TRBJ2-7, with a tentative D call TRBD2 (5 bases). Germline CDR1 and CDR2: SEHNR and FQNEAQ (reference sequence). CDR3 length: 17 residues. The V end lost 5 bases, the J end lost 0 bases, and 20 bases lay between the germline ends. The CDR3 DNA sequence: TGTGCCAGCAGCCTCCGCGGTGGGGAGAAAAACTCCTACGAGCAGTACTTC. Translating it yields CASSLRGGEKNSYEQYF.

This clonotype was seen at least ten times. The V call is TRBV10-3, the J call TRBJ1-1, with D perhaps matching TRBD1 (5 bases). In germline, CDR1 is ENHRY, CDR2 SYGVKD. The V gene lost 8 bases and the J gene lost 1 base, with 11 bases spanning the gap. This CDR3 region has 13 residues. The CDR3 nucleotides are TGTGCCATCCGGGACGCCCGGAACACTGAAGCTTTCTTT. Translated: CAIRDARNTEAFF.

This clonotype was found a few times. This chain connects TRBV10-3 to TRBJ1-1; 7 bases line up with TRBD1. Germline assignment: CDR1 ENHRY and CDR2 SYGVKD. This CDR3 is built from 13 residues. The junction had 6 bases not matched to a gene; V was cut back by 9 bases and J by 2 bases. CDR3 bases: TGTGCCATACAGGGGAACGGAAACACTGAAGCTTTCTTT. Protein sequence: CAIQGNGNTEAFF.

This chain joins TRBV18 and TRBJ2-4; D gene ambiguous. Per germline, CDR1 KGHSH and CDR2 LQKENI. This CDR3 spans 11 amino acids. V lost 2 bases to trimming and J lost 6 bases, with 2 bases between them. CDR3 residues: CASSPGNIQYF. The CDR3 region has the DNA TGTGCCAGCTCACCAGGAAACATTCAGTACTTC. Together with reference TRBV18 and TRBJ2-4, the CDR3 gives the full variable domain: NAGVMQNPRHLVRRRGQEARLRCSPMKGHSHVYWYRQLPEEGLKFMVYLQKENIIDESGMPKERFSAEFPKEGPSILRIQQVVRGDSAAYFCASSPGNIQYFGAGTRLSVL.

This chain joins TRBV28 and TRBJ1-1; D call uncertain. Per the germline V gene, CDR1 is MDHEN and CDR2 is SYDVKM. This CDR3 is built from 11 residues. V gave up 6 bases and J gave up 6 bases, with 8 bases separating them. CDR3 sequence reads: CASSRIAEAFF. Written as DNA, the CDR3 is TGTGCCAGCAGCCGTATCGCTGAAGCTTTCTTT.

This clonotype was detected only a few times. The chain recombines TRBV30 with TRBJ1-4; D gene ambiguous. V lost 1 base and J lost 6, with 9 bases in between. Per the germline V gene, CDR1 is GTSNPN and CDR2 is SVGIG (reference sequence). The CDR3 covers 13 residues. This chain's CDR3 is CAWSEGPDEKLFF. DNA for the CDR3: TGTGCCTGGAGTGAAGGGCCCGATGAAAAACTGTTTTTT.

This clonotype was detected only a few times. The CDR3 sequence is CASSEGLAGGYEQYF. CDR3 bases: TGTGCCAGCAGCGAGGGACTAGCGGGAGGGTACGAGCAGTACTTC. The V and J genes are TRBV7-6 and TRBJ2-7; 16 bases match TRBD2. J lost 4 bases, V lost 5 bases, and 2 bases had no gene match. Germline CDR1 is SGHVS and CDR2 is FNYEAQ. This CDR3 region has 15 residues.

On this clonotype: This is likely a read error, given that the CDR3 carries no conserved phenylalanine or tryptophan at its end. Because the CDR3's place on the DNA is in doubt, the DNA is left out and the CDR3 is given as listed by TCRdb. V is TRBV19 and J is TRBJ1-2; TRBD1, as called in the table, went unchecked against the DNA. Per the germline V gene, CDR1 is LNHDA and CDR2 is SQIVND (reference sequence). The CDR3 totals 13 residues, both ends included. The CDR3 protein is CASTRGSSYGFTL.

This clonotype was seen at least ten times. The chain couples TRBV7-2 to TRBJ1-1, with D unclear. Germline V gene lookup returns CDR1 SGHTA and CDR2 FQGNSA. The V end lost 5 bases, the J end lost 4 bases, and 17 bases lay between the germline ends. The CDR3 contains 15 residues. The DNA of the CDR3 is TGTGCCAGCAGCCCTCGACATTCGCCGGGCACTGAAGCTTTCTTT. Amino acids: CASSPRHSPGTEAFF.

The CDR3 coding sequence is TGTGCCAGCAGTTTCGGAGCTCTCACCGAGCAGTACTTC. Residues: CASSFGALTEQYF. This chain joins TRBV27 and TRBJ2-7; no reliable D call. V was pared by 3 bases and J by 6 bases, with 12 bases between. This CDR3 is built from 13 residues. The V gene's germline CDR1 is MNHEY and CDR2 SMNVEV (reference sequence).

The chain couples TRBV20-1 to TRBJ2-1; perhaps TRBD1 as D (6 bases). The CDR3 contains 12 residues. Between the trimmed V and J ends, which lost 4 bases and 9 bases, there was a span of 13 bases. CDR1 and CDR2 (germline): DFQATT, SNEGSKA (reference sequence). The CDR3 nucleotides are TGCAGTGCTACCCATCTAGGGGGTGAGCAGTTCTTC. Translated, it gives CSATHLGGEQFF.

This clonotype was observed a handful of times. The V call is TRBV7-9, the J call TRBJ2-7, with 8 bases that match TRBD1. Germline CDR1 and CDR2: SEHNR and FQNEAQ (reference sequence). This CDR3 is built from 19 residues. J lost 2 bases, V lost 1 base, and 16 bases had no gene match. The CDR3: CASSLGGVSGGPKTYEQYF. In DNA form, the CDR3 reads TGTGCCAGCAGCTTAGGAGGGGTGTCAGGGGGCCCGAAAACCTACGAGCAGTACTTC.

This clonotype was seen at least ten times. This chain joins TRBV7-8 and TRBJ2-2, with TRBD2 identical over 11 bases. Per the germline V gene, CDR1 is SGHVS and CDR2 is FQNEAQ. The CDR3 length is 16 residues. V shed 6 bases and J 1 base; nucleotides not matched to a gene: 4. The CDR3 nucleotides are TGTGCCAGCAGGCAACTAGCGGGGGAGAACACCGGGGAGCTGTTTTTT. This sequence encodes CASRQLAGENTGELFF.

The sample holds a few counts of this clonotype. The CDR3 reads CASSLWGGQGYLNEQFF. CDR3 nucleotide sequence: TGTGCCAGCAGCTTATGGGGAGGACAGGGGTACCTCAATGAGCAGTTCTTC. The rearrangement uses TRBV7-2 and TRBJ2-1; 9 bases are shared with TRBD1. Germline V gene sequence: CDR1 SGHTA, CDR2 FQGNSA. The CDR3 is made up of 17 amino acids. Trimming removed 2 bases from V and 6 bases from J; junction bases left unmatched: 11. The variable domain in full, with the rest retrieved from reference TRBV7-2 and TRBJ2-1, is GAGVSQSPSNKVTEKGKDVELRCDPISGHTALYWYRQSLGQGLEFLIYFQGNSAPDKSGLPSDRFSAERTGGSVSTLTIQRTQQEDSAVYLCASSLWGGQGYLNEQFFGPGTRLTVL.

This clonotype has ten or more counts. The V and J genes are TRBV7-2 and TRBJ2-5; 7 bases align to TRBD2. V trimming: 1 base; J trimming: 4 bases; junction bases outside the gene matches: 6. This CDR3 has 15 amino acids. Germline CDR1 reads SGHTA; CDR2 reads FQGNSA. CDR3 in amino acids: CASSLEGTIRETQYF. CDR3 nucleotide sequence: TGTGCCAGCAGCTTAGAGGGGACTATACGAGAGACCCAGTACTTC.

In its sample, this clonotype was seen a few times. The chain carries TRBV7-8 and TRBJ2-5, with D hard to call. The CDR3 covers 13 residues. From germline, CDR1 is SGHVS and CDR2 FQNEAQ. Trimming shortened V by 5 bases and J by 5 bases, and 12 bases separated the two germline ends. The CDR3 protein is CASSIWATETQYF. The CDR3 DNA sequence: TGTGCCAGCAGCATCTGGGCCACGGAGACCCAGTACTTC. Looking up the rest from reference TRBV7-8 and TRBJ2-5 gives the full variable domain: GAGVSQSPRYKVAKRGQDVALRCDPISGHVSLFWYQQALGQGPEFLTYFQNEAQLDKSGLPSDRFFAERPEGSVSTLKIQRTQQEDSAVYLCASSIWATETQYFGPGTRLLVL.

The genes are TRBV10-2 and TRBJ2-7, with D hard to call. Between the trimmed V and J ends, which lost 6 bases and 7 bases, there was a span of 7 bases. In germline, CDR1 is WSHSY, CDR2 SAAADI. The CDR3 extends over 10 amino acids. The CDR3 DNA is TGCGCCAGCAGGGAGAGGGAGCAGTACTTC. The encoded protein is CASREREQYF.

V is TRBV11-2 and J is TRBJ1-1; tentatively, D is TRBD1 (6 bases). Looked up from germline, CDR1 is SGHAT and CDR2 is FQNNGV. The CDR3 sequence is 14 residues long. V lost 6 bases and J lost 5, with 16 bases in between. The CDR3 is CASSRTGMETEAFF. CDR3 nucleotides: TGTGCCAGCAGTCGCACAGGGATGGAGACTGAAGCTTTCTTT.

The CDR3 bases are TGTGCCAGCAGTTACGATGGGTACACTGAAGCTTTCTTT. Its translation: CASSYDGYTEAFF. V and J are TRBV6-2 or TRBV6-3 and TRBJ1-1; D gene uncertain. Trimming pared 2 bases from V and 3 bases from J, leaving 7 bases between. This CDR3 spans 13 amino acids. Germline assignment: CDR1 MNHEY and CDR2 SVGEGT.

This clonotype was detected only once. CDR3 bases: TGTGCCTGGAGTGTACTTATGGGCTCCTACGAGCAGTACTTC. It specifies CAWSVLMGSYEQYF. The chain carries TRBV30 and TRBJ2-7; the D is unclear. V lost 0 bases and J lost 0, with 9 bases in between. This CDR3 is 14 amino acids long. CDR1 is GTSNPN and CDR2 is SVGIG in the germline V gene (reference sequence).